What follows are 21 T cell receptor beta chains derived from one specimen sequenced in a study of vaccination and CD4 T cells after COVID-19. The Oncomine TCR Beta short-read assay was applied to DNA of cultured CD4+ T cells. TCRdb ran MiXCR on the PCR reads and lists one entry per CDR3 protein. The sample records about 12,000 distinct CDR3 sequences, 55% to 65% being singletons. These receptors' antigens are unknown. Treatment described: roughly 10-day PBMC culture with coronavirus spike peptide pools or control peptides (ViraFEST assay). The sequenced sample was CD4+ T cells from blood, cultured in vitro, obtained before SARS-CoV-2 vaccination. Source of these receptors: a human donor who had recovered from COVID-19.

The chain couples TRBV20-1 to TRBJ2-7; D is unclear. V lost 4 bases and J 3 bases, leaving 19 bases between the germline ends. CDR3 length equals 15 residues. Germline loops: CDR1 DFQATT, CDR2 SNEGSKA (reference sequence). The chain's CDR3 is CSAITWASDDYEQYF. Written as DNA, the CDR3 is TGCAGTGCTATAACCTGGGCCTCAGACGACTACGAGCAGTACTTC.

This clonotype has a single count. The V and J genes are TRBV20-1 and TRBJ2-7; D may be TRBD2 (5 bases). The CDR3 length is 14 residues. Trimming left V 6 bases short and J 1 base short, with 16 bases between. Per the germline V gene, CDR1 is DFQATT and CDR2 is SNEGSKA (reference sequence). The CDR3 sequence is CSAGPPRGSYEQYF. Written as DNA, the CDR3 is TGCAGTGCCGGCCCGCCTAGAGGGTCCTACGAGCAGTACTTC.

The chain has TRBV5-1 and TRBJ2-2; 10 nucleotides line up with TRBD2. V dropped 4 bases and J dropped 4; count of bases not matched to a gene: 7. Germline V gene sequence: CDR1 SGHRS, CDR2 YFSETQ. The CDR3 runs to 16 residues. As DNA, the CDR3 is TGCGCCAGCAGCACTAGCGGGAACCACTTCACCGGGGAGCTGTTTTTT. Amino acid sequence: CASSTSGNHFTGELFF.

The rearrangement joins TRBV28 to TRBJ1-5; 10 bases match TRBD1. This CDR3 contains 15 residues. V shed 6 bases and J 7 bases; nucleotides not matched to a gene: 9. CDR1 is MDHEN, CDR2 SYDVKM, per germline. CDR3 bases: TGTGCCAGCAGCTTACCGGGACAGGGGTACCAGCCCCAGCATTTT. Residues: CASSLPGQGYQPQHF.

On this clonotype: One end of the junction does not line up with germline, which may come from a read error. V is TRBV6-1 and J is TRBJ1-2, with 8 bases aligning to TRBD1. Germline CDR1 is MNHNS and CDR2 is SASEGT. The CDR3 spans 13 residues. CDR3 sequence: CASSPQGGYGYIF. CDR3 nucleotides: TGTGCCAGCAGTCCACAGGGGGGCTATGGCTACATCTTC.

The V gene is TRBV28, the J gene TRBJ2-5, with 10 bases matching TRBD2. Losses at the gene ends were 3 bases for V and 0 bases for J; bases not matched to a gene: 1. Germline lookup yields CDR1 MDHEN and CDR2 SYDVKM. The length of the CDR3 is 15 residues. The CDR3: CASSLTSGYQETQYF. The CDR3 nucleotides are TGTGCCAGCAGTTTGACTAGCGGGTACCAAGAGACCCAGTACTTC.

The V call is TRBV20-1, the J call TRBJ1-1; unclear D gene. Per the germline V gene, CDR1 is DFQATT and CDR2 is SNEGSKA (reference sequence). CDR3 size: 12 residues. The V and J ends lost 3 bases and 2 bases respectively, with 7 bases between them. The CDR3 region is CSARSDNTEAFF. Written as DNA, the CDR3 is TGCAGTGCTAGGTCTGACAACACTGAAGCTTTCTTT.

CDR3 bases: TGCAGTGCTAGGGTCAAAGCGGGAGGTCTTATCGGCGAGCAGTACTTC. Encoded protein: CSARVKAGGLIGEQYF. The V call is TRBV20-1, the J call TRBJ2-7, with 9 bases aligning to TRBD2. The germline V gene has CDR1 DFQATT and CDR2 SNEGSKA (reference sequence). With V trimmed by 3 bases and J by 6 bases, 15 bases remained unmatched. CDR3 length: 16 residues.

The CDR3 region is CSARKGVETQYF. CDR3 DNA: TGCAGTGCTAGAAAAGGGGTGGAGACCCAGTACTTC. V is TRBV20-1 and J is TRBJ2-5, with D possibly being TRBD1 (5 bases). Germline V gene lookup returns CDR1 DFQATT and CDR2 SNEGSKA (reference sequence). There are 12 residues in the CDR3. The V end was cut by 2 bases, the J end by 5 bases, with 9 bases between.

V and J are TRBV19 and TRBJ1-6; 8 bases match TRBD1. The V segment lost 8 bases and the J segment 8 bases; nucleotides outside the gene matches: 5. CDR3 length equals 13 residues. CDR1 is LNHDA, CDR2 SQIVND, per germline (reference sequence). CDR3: CASRRDRYSPLHF. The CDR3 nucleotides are TGTGCCAGTCGACGGGACAGGTATTCACCCCTCCACTTT.

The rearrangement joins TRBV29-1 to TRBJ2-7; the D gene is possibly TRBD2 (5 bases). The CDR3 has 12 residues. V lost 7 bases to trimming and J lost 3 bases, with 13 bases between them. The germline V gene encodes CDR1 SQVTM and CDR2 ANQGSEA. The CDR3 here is CSGQDGNYEQYF. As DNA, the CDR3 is TGCAGCGGCCAGGACGGGAACTACGAGCAGTACTTC.

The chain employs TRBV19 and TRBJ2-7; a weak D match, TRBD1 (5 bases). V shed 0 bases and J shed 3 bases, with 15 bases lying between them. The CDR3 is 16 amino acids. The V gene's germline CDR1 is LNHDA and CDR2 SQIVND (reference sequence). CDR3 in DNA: TGTGCCAGTAGTATAGATTCGGCAGGGATGATCTACGAGCAGTACTTC. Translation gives CASSIDSAGMIYEQYF.

CDR3 loop: CASSPWERGYTF. Here the CDR3 DNA reads TGTGCCAGCAGTCCCTGGGAGAGGGGCTACACCTTC. This chain joins TRBV6-7 and TRBJ1-2; no reliable D call. TRBV6-7 is labeled an ORF, and its function is uncertain. This CDR3 region has 12 residues. Trimming removed 5 bases at V and 8 bases at J, with 12 bases between.

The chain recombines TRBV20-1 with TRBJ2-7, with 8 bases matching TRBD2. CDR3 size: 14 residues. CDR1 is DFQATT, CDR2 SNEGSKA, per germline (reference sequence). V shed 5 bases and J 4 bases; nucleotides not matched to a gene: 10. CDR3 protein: CSALPRTSQYEQYF. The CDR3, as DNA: TGCAGTGCTCTCCCCAGGACTAGCCAGTACGAGCAGTACTTC.

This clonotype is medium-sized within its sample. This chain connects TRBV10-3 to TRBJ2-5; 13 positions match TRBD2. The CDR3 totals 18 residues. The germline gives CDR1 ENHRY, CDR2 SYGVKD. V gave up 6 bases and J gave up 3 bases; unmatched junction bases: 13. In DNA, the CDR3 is TGTGCCATCAGCGTCGGGACTATGGGGACTAGCGGGAAAGAGACCCAGTACTTC. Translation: CAISVGTMGTSGKETQYF.

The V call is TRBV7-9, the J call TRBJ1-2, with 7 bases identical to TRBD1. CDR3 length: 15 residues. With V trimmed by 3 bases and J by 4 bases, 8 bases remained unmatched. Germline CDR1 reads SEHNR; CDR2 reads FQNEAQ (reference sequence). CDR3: CASSFLTGNGYGYTF. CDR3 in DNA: TGTGCCAGCAGCTTTTTGACAGGGAATGGCTATGGCTACACCTTC.

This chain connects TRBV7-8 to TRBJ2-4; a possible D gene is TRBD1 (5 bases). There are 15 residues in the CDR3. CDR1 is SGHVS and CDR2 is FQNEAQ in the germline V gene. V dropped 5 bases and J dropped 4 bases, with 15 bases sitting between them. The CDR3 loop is CASSHDRQRKNIQYF. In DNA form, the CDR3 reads TGTGCCAGCAGCCATGATCGACAGAGAAAAAACATTCAGTACTTC.

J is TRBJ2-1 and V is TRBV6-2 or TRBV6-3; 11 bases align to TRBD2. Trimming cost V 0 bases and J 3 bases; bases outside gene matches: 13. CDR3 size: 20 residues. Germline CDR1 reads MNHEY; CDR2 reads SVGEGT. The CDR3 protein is CASSYSPSLAGGPSYNEQFF. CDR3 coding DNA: TGTGCCAGCAGTTACTCGCCAAGCCTAGCGGGAGGTCCAAGCTACAATGAGCAGTTCTTC.

CDR3 protein: CASNPGREAGYTF. The CDR3 DNA is TGTGCCAGCAACCCTGGGAGGGAGGCTGGCTACACCTTC. J is TRBJ1-2 and V is TRBV7-2; D is unresolved. Germline-derived CDR1 and CDR2 are SGHTA and FQGNSA. The V and J ends lost 7 bases and 7 bases respectively, with 16 bases between them. The CDR3 has 13 residues.

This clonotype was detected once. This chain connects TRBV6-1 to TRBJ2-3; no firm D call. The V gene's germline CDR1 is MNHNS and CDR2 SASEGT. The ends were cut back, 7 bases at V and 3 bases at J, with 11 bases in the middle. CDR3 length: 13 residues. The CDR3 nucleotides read TGTGCCAGCACACTACTGTTGACAGATACGCAGTATTTT. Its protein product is CASTLLLTDTQYF.

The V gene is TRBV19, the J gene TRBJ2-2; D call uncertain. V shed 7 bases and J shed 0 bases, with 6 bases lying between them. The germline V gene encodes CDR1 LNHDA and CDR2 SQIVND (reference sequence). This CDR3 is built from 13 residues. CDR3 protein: CASKAANTGELFF. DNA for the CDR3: TGTGCCAGTAAAGCCGCGAACACCGGGGAGCTGTTTTTT.